The 3 T cell receptor beta chains below were found in one sample sequenced in a study of blood T cell repertoires in COVID-19. The data were produced by immunoSEQ multiplex PCR, yet TCRdb's version contains in-frame clones alone and is incomplete. The table shows 400,000 to 450,000 clones, with 70% to 90% occurring only once. Input material: peripheral blood. These receptor sequences come from a woman aged 25 to 39 with active or convalescent COVID-19.

The genes are TRBV25-1 and TRBJ2-3; a possible D gene is TRBD2 (5 bases). The CDR3 length is 16 residues. V gave up 2 bases and J gave up 4 bases, with 16 bases separating them. Germline CDR1 is MGHDK and CDR2 is SYGVNS. The CDR3 DNA reads TGTGCCAGCAGTGAAAACCCCAGGAGGTACGCAGATACGCAGTATTTT. This gives the protein CASSENPRRYADTQYF. Combining the CDR3 with reference TRBV25-1 and TRBJ2-3 gives the whole variable domain EADIYQTPRYLVIGTGKKITLECSQTMGHDKMYWYQQDPGMELHLIHYSYGVNSTEKGDLSSESTVSRIRTEHFPLTLESARPSHTSQYLCASSENPRRYADTQYFGPGTRLTVL.

The rearrangement links TRBV18 to TRBJ1-1; no clear D gene. V shed 6 bases and J shed 8 bases, with 16 bases lying between them. Germline V gene lookup returns CDR1 KGHSH and CDR2 LQKENI. This CDR3 has 13 residues. This CDR3 reads CASSEADSREAFF. The CDR3 DNA sequence: TGTGCCAGCTCCGAAGCGGACTCCAGAGAAGCTTTCTTT.

The V and J genes are TRBV15 and TRBJ2-4; 8 bases align to TRBD2. Germline V gene sequence: CDR1 LNHNV, CDR2 YYDKDF (reference sequence). After removal of 2 bases from V and 3 bases from J, the junction contained 3 bases not matched to a gene. The CDR3 totals 15 residues. In DNA form, the CDR3 reads TGTGCCACCAGCAGAAGTAGCGGGGTCAAAAACATTCAGTACTTC. As protein: CATSRSSGVKNIQYF.